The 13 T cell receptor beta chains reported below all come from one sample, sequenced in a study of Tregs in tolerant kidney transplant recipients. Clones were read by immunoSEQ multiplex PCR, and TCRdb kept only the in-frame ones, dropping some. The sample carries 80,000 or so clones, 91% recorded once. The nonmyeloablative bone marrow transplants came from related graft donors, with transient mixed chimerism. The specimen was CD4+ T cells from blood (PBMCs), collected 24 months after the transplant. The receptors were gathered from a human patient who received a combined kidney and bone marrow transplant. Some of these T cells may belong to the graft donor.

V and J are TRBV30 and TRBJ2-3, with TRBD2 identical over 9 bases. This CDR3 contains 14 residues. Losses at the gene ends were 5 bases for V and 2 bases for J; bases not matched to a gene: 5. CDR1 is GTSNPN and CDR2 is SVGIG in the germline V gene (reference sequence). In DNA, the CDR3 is TGTGCCTGGGGTAGCGGGAGCCTCACAGATACGCAGTATTTT. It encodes CAWGSGSLTDTQYF. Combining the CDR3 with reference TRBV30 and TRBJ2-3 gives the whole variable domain SQTIHQWPATLVQPVGSPLSLECTVEGTSNPNLYWYRQAAGRGLQLLFYSVGIGQISSEVPQNLSASRPQDRQFILSSKKLLLSDSGFYLCAWGSGSLTDTQYFGPGTRLTVL.

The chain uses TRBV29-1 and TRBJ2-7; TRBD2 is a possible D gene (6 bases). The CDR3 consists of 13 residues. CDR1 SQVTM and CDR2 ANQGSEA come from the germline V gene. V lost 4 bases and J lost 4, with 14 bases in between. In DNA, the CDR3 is TGCAGCGTTGTCCCGGGAGCAGTGTACGAGCAGTACTTC. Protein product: CSVVPGAVYEQYF.

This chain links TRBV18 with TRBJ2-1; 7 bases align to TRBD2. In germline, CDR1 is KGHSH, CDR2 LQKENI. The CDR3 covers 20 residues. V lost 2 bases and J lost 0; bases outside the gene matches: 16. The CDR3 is CASSPVIPQPWTSSYNEQFF. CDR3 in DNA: TGTGCCAGCTCACCAGTCATTCCCCAACCCTGGACTAGCTCCTACAATGAGCAGTTCTTC.

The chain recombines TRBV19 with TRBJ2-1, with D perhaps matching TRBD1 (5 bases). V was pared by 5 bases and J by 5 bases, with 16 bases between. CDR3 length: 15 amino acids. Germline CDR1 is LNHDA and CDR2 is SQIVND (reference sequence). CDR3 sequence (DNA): TGTGCCAGTAGTTCTAGGGGCAACAACAACAATGAGCAGTTCTTC. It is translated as CASSSRGNNNNEQFF.

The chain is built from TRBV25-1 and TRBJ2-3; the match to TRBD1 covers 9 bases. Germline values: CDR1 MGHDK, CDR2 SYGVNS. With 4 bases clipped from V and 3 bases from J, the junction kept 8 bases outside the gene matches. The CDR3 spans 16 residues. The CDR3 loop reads CASSALGQGRTDTQYF. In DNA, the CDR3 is TGTGCCAGCAGTGCTTTGGGACAGGGTAGGACAGATACGCAGTATTTT.

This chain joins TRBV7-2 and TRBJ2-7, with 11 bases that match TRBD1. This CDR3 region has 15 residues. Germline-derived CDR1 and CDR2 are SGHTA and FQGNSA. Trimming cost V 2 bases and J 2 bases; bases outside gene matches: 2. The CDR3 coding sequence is TGTGCCAGCAGCTTATGGGGACAGGGGGCCTACGAGCAGTACTTC. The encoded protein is CASSLWGQGAYEQYF.

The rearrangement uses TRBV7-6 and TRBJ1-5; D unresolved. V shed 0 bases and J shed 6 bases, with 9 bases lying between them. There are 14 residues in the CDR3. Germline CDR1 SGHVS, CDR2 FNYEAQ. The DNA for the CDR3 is TGTGCCAGCAGCTTAGCTCCGGGATCTCAGCCCCAGCATTTT. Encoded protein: CASSLAPGSQPQHF. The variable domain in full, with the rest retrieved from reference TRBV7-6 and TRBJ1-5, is GAGVSQSPRYKVTKRGQDVALRCDPISGHVSLYWYRQALGQGPEFLTYFNYEAQQDKSGLPNDRFSAERPEGSISTLTIQRTEQRDSAMYRCASSLAPGSQPQHFGDGTRLSIL.

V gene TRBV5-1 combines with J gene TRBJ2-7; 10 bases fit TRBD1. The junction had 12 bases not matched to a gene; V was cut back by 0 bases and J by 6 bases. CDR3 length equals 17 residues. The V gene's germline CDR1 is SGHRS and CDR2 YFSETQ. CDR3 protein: CASSLAGAGTGVSEQYF. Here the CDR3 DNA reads TGCGCCAGCAGCTTGGCGGGCGCCGGGACAGGGGTGTCCGAGCAGTACTTC.

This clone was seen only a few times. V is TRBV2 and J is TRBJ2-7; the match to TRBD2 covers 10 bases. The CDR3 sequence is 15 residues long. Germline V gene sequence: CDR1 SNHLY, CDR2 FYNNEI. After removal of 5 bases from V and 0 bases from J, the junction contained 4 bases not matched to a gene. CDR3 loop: CASSNRTSGSYEQYF. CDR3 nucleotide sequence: TGTGCCAGCAGTAATCGGACTAGCGGCTCCTACGAGCAGTACTTC. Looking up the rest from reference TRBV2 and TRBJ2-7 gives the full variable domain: EPEVTQTPSHQVTQMGQEVILRCVPISNHLYFYWYRQILGQKVEFLVSFYNNEISEKSEIFDDQFSVERPDGSNFTLKIRSTKLEDSAMYFCASSNRTSGSYEQYFGPGTRLTVT.

The CDR3 DNA reads as TGTGCCAGCAGCCCCCCGGCCTACAATGAGCAGTTCTTC. Protein: CASSPPAYNEQFF. The genes are TRBV5-4 and TRBJ2-1; no reliable D call. Between the trimmed V and J ends, which lost 4 bases and 2 bases, there was a span of 7 bases. Germline CDR1 SGHNT, CDR2 YYREEE (reference sequence). This CDR3 has 13 residues.

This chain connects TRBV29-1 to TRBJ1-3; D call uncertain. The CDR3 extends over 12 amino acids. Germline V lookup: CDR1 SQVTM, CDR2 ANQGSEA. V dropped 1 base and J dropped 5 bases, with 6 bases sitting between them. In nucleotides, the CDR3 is TGCAGCGTTGAAGCGGGTAGAAACACCATATATTTT. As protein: CSVEAGRNTIYF.

CDR3 amino acids: CASSTPSGTDIRYTF. The CDR3 DNA is TGTGCCAGCTCAACGCCTTCCGGGACAGACATCCGCTACACCTTC. This sequence joins TRBV28 and TRBJ1-2, with 7 bases lining up with TRBD1. The V and J ends lost 8 bases and 9 bases, in that order; junction bases with no gene match: 18. CDR3 length: 15 residues. The germline gives CDR1 MDHEN, CDR2 SYDVKM.

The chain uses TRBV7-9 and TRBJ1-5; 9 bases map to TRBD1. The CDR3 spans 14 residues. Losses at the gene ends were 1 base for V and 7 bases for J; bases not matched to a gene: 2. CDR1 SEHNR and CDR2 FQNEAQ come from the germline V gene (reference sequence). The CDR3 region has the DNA TGTGCCAGCAGCTTAGGGACAGGGGTCCAGCCCCAGCATTTT. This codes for CASSLGTGVQPQHF.